The clone carrying this T cell receptor (beta chain) has a count of ten or more. The antigen is unknown. This entry is derived from a study of T-cell reconstitution after alpha-beta-depleted transplantation in children. Broader study findings: At around two months after transplant, the alpha-beta T cells were reportedly derived from several hundred expanded clones that came from non-depleted graft cells.

In germline, CDR1 is SEHNR, CDR2 FQNEAQ (reference sequence). This CDR3 comprises 15 residues. J lost 5 bases, V lost 5 bases, and 7 bases had no gene match. Unique molecular identifiers were incorporated during preparation of the TCRbeta library. TCRdb processed the PCR reads anew with MiXCR; each CDR3 protein has one entry. The sample includes roughly 490,000 distinct CDR3 sequences, over 9.5% seen only once; the top ten take 14%. The rearrangement links TRBV7-9 to TRBJ2-7, with 12 bases matching TRBD2. The sequencing used PBMCs, mostly from graft donor cells, collected 180 days after TCRalphabeta/CD19-depleted stem cell transplant. This TCR was recovered from a female patient under 10 years old who had a stem cell transplant for aplastic anemia, so the T cells may come from the graft donor. CDR3 DNA: TGTGCCAGCAGCATACTAGCGGGAGGCATCCACGAGCAGTACTTC. Protein: CASSILAGGIHEQYF.